One and the same sample provided the 5 T cell receptor beta chains below, sequenced in a study of response to subunit inactivated influenza vaccine. TCRdb recomputed calls from the RT-PCR reads with MiXCR, one row per CDR3 protein. The top ten clones hold over 6.5% of a sample with about 240,000 distinct CDR3 sequences, 9% to 15% of them seen once. The source was non-naive T cells sorted from PBMCs, collected 14 to 15 days before vaccination. These TCRs come from a man aged 45-65 years who received an inactivated influenza vaccine.

The chain employs TRBV30 and TRBJ2-1, with 10 bases lining up with TRBD2. Germline CDR1 GTSNPN, CDR2 SVGIG (reference sequence). The CDR3 loop spans 13 amino acids. V shed 4 bases and J 7 bases; nucleotides not matched to a gene: 4. The CDR3 loop is CAWTSGSWNEQFF. Written as DNA, the CDR3 is TGTGCCTGGACTAGCGGGAGTTGGAATGAGCAGTTCTTC.

The chain employs TRBV27 and TRBJ1-4; no clear D. The CDR3 covers 14 residues. The V and J ends lost 6 bases and 8 bases respectively, with 16 bases between them. Looked up from germline, CDR1 is MNHEY and CDR2 is SMNVEV (reference sequence). The DNA for the CDR3 is TGTGCCAGCAGACCGCCAGGAGACCGGGAAAAACTGTTTTTT. Its translation is CASRPPGDREKLFF.

This chain joins TRBV2 and TRBJ2-7, with 10 bases that match TRBD1. After removal of 7 bases from V and 4 bases from J, the junction contained 4 bases not matched to a gene. Germline CDR1 and CDR2: SNHLY and FYNNEI. This CDR3 contains 13 residues. Here the CDR3 DNA reads TGTGCCAGCACTCCGGACAGGGGGTACGAGCAGTACTTC. It translates to CASTPDRGYEQYF.

The gene calls are TRBV30 and TRBJ2-2; 9 bases fit TRBD2. The CDR3 sequence is 13 residues long. CDR1 is GTSNPN, CDR2 SVGIG, per germline (reference sequence). With V trimmed by 6 bases and J by 4 bases, 3 bases remained unmatched. CDR3 coding DNA: TGTGCCTGCCAGGGACTAGCCACCGGGGAGCTGTTTTTT. Translating gives CACQGLATGELFF.

This clonotype was seen a few times. At one end, the junction sequence differs from germline, possibly due to a read error. The chain is built from TRBV4-1 and TRBJ1-4; 7 nucleotides align to TRBD1. This CDR3 has 15 residues. In germline, CDR1 is MGHRA, CDR2 YSYEKL. The CDR3 DNA is TGCGCCAGCAGCCACAAGGCCACAGGGCAGGGGGAAAAACTGTTT. Its translation: CASSHKATGQGEKLF.